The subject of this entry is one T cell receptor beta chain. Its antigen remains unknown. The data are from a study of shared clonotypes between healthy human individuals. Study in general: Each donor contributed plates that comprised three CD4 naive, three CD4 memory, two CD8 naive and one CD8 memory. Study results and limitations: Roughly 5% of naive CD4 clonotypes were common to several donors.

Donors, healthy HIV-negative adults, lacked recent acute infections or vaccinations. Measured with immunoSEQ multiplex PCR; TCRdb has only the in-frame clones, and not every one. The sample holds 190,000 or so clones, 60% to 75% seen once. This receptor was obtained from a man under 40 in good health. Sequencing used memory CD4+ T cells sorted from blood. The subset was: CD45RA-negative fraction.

The CDR3 DNA reads TGTGCCAGCAGTCCGCTAACACCGGGACAGGGGCGGGTCGAGCAGTACTTC. Its translation: CASSPLTPGQGRVEQYF. J is TRBJ2-7 and V is TRBV28, with 10 positions matching TRBD1. This CDR3 has 17 residues. With 5 bases clipped from V and 6 bases from J, the junction kept 16 bases outside the gene matches. The germline V gene has CDR1 MDHEN and CDR2 SYDVKM.